Below, 27 T cell receptor beta chains from the same sample are listed, as sequenced in a study of T cell responses to AZD1222 COVID-19 vaccine. TCRdb's copy holds only in-frame clones and misses some; the assay was immunoSEQ multiplex PCR. The sample has about 99,000 clones, roughly 90% seen once. Here the sequenced sample was peripheral blood, taken on day 0 of AZD1222 vaccination. The receptors come from an adult in good health.

CDR3 loop: CASSLGTGKWGSRTEAFF. The CDR3, as DNA: TGTGCCAGCAGCTTGGGGACAGGGAAATGGGGATCGCGGACTGAAGCTTTCTTT. V and J are TRBV5-6 and TRBJ1-1; 8 bases align to TRBD1. The CDR3 runs to 18 residues. J was trimmed by 5 bases and V by 0 bases; bases with no gene match: 15. Germline CDR1 SGHDT, CDR2 YYEEEE.

The J gene is TRBJ1-5, the V gene TRBV6-2 or TRBV6-3, with 9 bases aligning to TRBD1. The V and J ends lost 2 bases and 2 bases, in that order; junction bases with no gene match: 4. The CDR3 is made up of 16 amino acids. CDR1 and CDR2 (germline): MNHEY, SVGEGT. For the CDR3, the DNA is TGTGCCAGCAGTTACGGGACAGGGAGCGGCAATCAGCCCCAGCATTTT. Its translation: CASSYGTGSGNQPQHF.

In DNA form, the CDR3 reads TGTGCCAGCAGTCCACGGACAGACTACAATGAGCAGTTCTTC. It translates to CASSPRTDYNEQFF. V and J are TRBV27 and TRBJ2-1, with D perhaps TRBD1 (6 bases). V lost 5 bases and J lost 3, with 11 bases in between. CDR1 is MNHEY and CDR2 is SMNVEV in the germline V gene (reference sequence). The CDR3 has 14 amino acids.

V and J are TRBV2 and TRBJ2-7; D is possibly TRBD1 (6 bases). The ends were cut back, 4 bases at V and 4 bases at J, with 8 bases in the middle. The length of the CDR3 is 12 residues. Germline lookup yields CDR1 SNHLY and CDR2 FYNNEI. CDR3 in DNA: TGTGCCAGCAGTGCACAGGGATACGAGCAGTACTTC. Protein: CASSAQGYEQYF.

The chain has TRBV14 and TRBJ2-1; 9 positions match TRBD1. This CDR3 comprises 15 residues. Germline V gene lookup returns CDR1 SGHDN and CDR2 FVKESK. V gave up 1 base and J gave up 4 bases; unmatched junction bases: 2. This CDR3 is CASSQVQGAYNEQFF. The CDR3 DNA reads as TGTGCCAGCAGCCAAGTACAGGGGGCTTACAATGAGCAGTTCTTC.

The sample holds one count of this clone. The chain employs TRBV19 and TRBJ2-3, with D tentatively TRBD1 (7 bases). The V end lost 7 bases, the J end lost 0 bases, and 14 bases lay between the germline ends. Germline lookup yields CDR1 LNHDA and CDR2 SQIVND (reference sequence). The CDR3 has 15 residues. CDR3 coding DNA: TGTGCCAGTACCCCCCAGGGGGGTAGCACAGATACGCAGTATTTT. Translating gives CASTPQGGSTDTQYF. The full variable domain, its missing parts supplied by reference TRBV19 and TRBJ2-3, is DGGITQSPKYLFRKEGQNVTLSCEQNLNHDAMYWYRQDPGQGLRLIYYSQIVNDFQKGDIAEGYSVSREKKESFPLTVTSAQKNPTAFYLCASTPQGGSTDTQYFGPGTRLTVL.

The chain carries TRBV2 and TRBJ2-5; D is unclear. This CDR3 spans 12 amino acids. Trimming left V 5 bases short and J 2 bases short, with 6 bases between. Germline V gene sequence: CDR1 SNHLY, CDR2 FYNNEI. CDR3 DNA: TGTGCCAGCAGTCCTAGACAAGAGACCCAGTACTTC. Translated, it gives CASSPRQETQYF.

The genes are TRBV18 and TRBJ1-6, with D possibly TRBD1 on 5 matching bases. The CDR3 consists of 15 residues. Trimming pared 2 bases from V and 7 bases from J, leaving 12 bases between. Germline CDR1 KGHSH, CDR2 LQKENI. The CDR3, as DNA: TGTGCCAGCTCACCATGGGCAGGGCTAAATTCACCCCTCCACTTT. Translated: CASSPWAGLNSPLHF. The full variable domain, its missing parts supplied by reference TRBV18 and TRBJ1-6, is NAGVMQNPRHLVRRRGQEARLRCSPMKGHSHVYWYRQLPEEGLKFMVYLQKENIIDESGMPKERFSAEFPKEGPSILRIQQVVRGDSAAYFCASSPWAGLNSPLHFGNGTRLTVT.

This clone was recorded many times. J is TRBJ1-5 and V is TRBV9, with a weak D call TRBD1 (6 bases). This CDR3 is 14 amino acids long. The germline V gene has CDR1 SGDLS and CDR2 YYNGEE. The germline V and J ends were trimmed by 6 bases and 2 bases, with 12 bases remaining between them. CDR3 region: CASNTGNRNQPQHF. In nucleotides, the CDR3 is TGTGCCAGCAATACAGGGAATCGCAATCAGCCCCAGCATTTT.

The genes are TRBV9 and TRBJ1-2; 7 nucleotides line up with TRBD1. This CDR3 is built from 16 residues. Germline-derived CDR1 and CDR2 are SGDLS and YYNGEE. The V segment lost 4 bases and the J segment 8 bases; nucleotides outside the gene matches: 17. DNA for the CDR3: TGTGCCAGCAGCAACAACTCCCCTAAGGGGGCCGGCGGCTACACCTTC. Amino acid sequence: CASSNNSPKGAGGYTF.

The chain has TRBV5-1 and TRBJ2-1, with a weak D call TRBD2 (6 bases). V was pared by 4 bases and J by 4 bases, with 18 bases between. The CDR3 contains 16 residues. In germline, CDR1 is SGHRS, CDR2 YFSETQ. This chain's CDR3 is CASSPGDAGYYNEQFF. CDR3 nucleotide sequence: TGCGCCAGCAGCCCGGGGGACGCGGGTTATTACAATGAGCAGTTCTTC.

V is TRBV7-2 and J is TRBJ1-5; D not resolved. CDR3 length: 13 residues. V lost 3 bases to trimming and J lost 0 bases, with 3 bases between them. In germline, CDR1 is SGHTA, CDR2 FQGNSA. CDR3 region: CASSFGSNQPQHF. CDR3 DNA sequence: TGTGCCAGCAGCTTTGGTAGCAATCAGCCCCAGCATTTT.

V and J are TRBV12-5 and TRBJ2-2; TRBD1 matches at 8 bases. The V gene end was trimmed by 7 bases and the J gene end by 7 bases; junction bases not matched to a gene: 5. The CDR3 contains 13 residues. Germline loops: CDR1 LGHNT, CDR2 FRNRAP. CDR3: CASVQGASGELFF. The CDR3 DNA reads TGTGCTAGTGTTCAGGGGGCGAGCGGGGAGCTGTTTTTT.

This clone was seen a single time. The rearrangement uses TRBV2 and TRBJ2-1, with 7 bases matching TRBD2. The germline V gene has CDR1 SNHLY and CDR2 FYNNEI. The CDR3 totals 14 residues. J was trimmed by 0 bases and V by 7 bases; bases with no gene match: 3. The CDR3 loop reads CASTRTSSYNEQFF. The CDR3 bases are TGTGCCAGCACCAGGACTAGCTCCTACAATGAGCAGTTCTTC.

The chain combines TRBV4-1 with TRBJ2-5; weak D call: TRBD2 (6 bases). This CDR3 region has 13 residues. V was pared by 2 bases and J by 5 bases, with 9 bases between. Germline values: CDR1 MGHRA, CDR2 YSYEKL. The CDR3 reads CASSQQAGETQYF. The CDR3 DNA reads TGCGCCAGCAGCCAACAGGCGGGGGAGACCCAGTACTTC.

This clone has a handful of counts. The chain is built from TRBV28 and TRBJ2-4; 11 bases are a match to TRBD1. CDR1 and CDR2 from the germline V gene are MDHEN and SYDVKM. This CDR3 has 15 amino acids. The V gene end was trimmed by 8 bases and the J gene end by 7 bases; junction bases not matched to a gene: 10. In DNA, the CDR3 is TGTGCCAGCTGCAGGGACAGGGGGGAAGGGAACATTCAGTACTTC. It specifies CASCRDRGEGNIQYF.

The chain is built from TRBV27 and TRBJ1-2; D uncertain. V gave up 0 bases and J gave up 4 bases, with 6 bases separating them. Germline-derived CDR1 and CDR2 are MNHEY and SMNVEV (reference sequence). This CDR3 region has 13 residues. In DNA, the CDR3 is TGTGCCAGCAGTTTATCAGCGCTCTATGGCTACACCTTC. Residues: CASSLSALYGYTF.

This rearrangement joins TRBV6-5 to TRBJ1-3; no reliable D call. V lost 6 bases and J 3 bases, leaving 15 bases between the germline ends. CDR3 length equals 15 residues. Looked up from germline, CDR1 is MNHEY and CDR2 is SVGAGI. The CDR3 reads CASRTPLGHGNTIYF. The CDR3 DNA is TGTGCCAGCAGGACCCCGTTAGGGCATGGAAACACCATATATTTT.

This clone was seen more than once but under ten times. CDR3 residues: CASSLVEGNEQYF. The DNA for the CDR3 is TGTGCCAGCAGCTTAGTTGAGGGGAACGAGCAGTACTTC. The chain is built from TRBV6-5 and TRBJ2-7; TRBD1 or TRBD2 may be the D gene (5 bases each). This CDR3 comprises 13 residues. V lost 6 bases to trimming and J lost 5 bases, with 14 bases between them. The germline V gene has CDR1 MNHEY and CDR2 SVGAGI.

This chain uses TRBV19 with TRBJ1-2, with no clear D. V lost 4 bases and J lost 5, with 8 bases in between. Germline CDR1 LNHDA, CDR2 SQIVND (reference sequence). The CDR3 length is 12 residues. This CDR3 is CASSRDFYGYTF. The CDR3 bases are TGTGCCAGTAGTAGGGATTTTTATGGCTACACCTTC. Filled out from reference TRBV19 and TRBJ1-2, the complete variable domain reads DGGITQSPKYLFRKEGQNVTLSCEQNLNHDAMYWYRQDPGQGLRLIYYSQIVNDFQKGDIAEGYSVSREKKESFPLTVTSAQKNPTAFYLCASSRDFYGYTFGSGTRLTVV.

By share of the sample, this clone is medium-sized. This chain links TRBV7-9 with TRBJ2-1; 12 bases line up with TRBD2. In germline, CDR1 is SEHNR, CDR2 FQNEAQ (reference sequence). The ends lost 2 bases at V and 8 bases at J; junction bases unmatched: 13. The length of the CDR3 is 18 residues. The CDR3 DNA is TGTGCCAGCAGCTTATCTACAAGGGCTAGCGGGGGGGCATATGAGCAGTTCTTC. Translation gives CASSLSTRASGGAYEQFF.

The chain is built from TRBV27 and TRBJ2-7, with D unclear. This CDR3 comprises 14 residues. In germline, CDR1 is MNHEY, CDR2 SMNVEV (reference sequence). The V end was cut by 3 bases, the J end by 2 bases, with 11 bases between. The CDR3: CASSFSIGPYEQYF. The CDR3 nucleotides read TGTGCCAGCAGTTTTAGCATCGGGCCCTACGAGCAGTACTTC.

The gene calls are TRBV10-3 and TRBJ2-2; no firm D call. The germline gives CDR1 ENHRY, CDR2 SYGVKD. The germline V and J ends were trimmed by 0 bases and 5 bases, with 13 bases remaining between them. CDR3 size: 16 residues. CDR3: CAISESGIDQTGELFF. CDR3 sequence (DNA): TGTGCCATCAGTGAGTCAGGGATAGACCAGACCGGGGAGCTGTTTTTT.

This rearrangement joins TRBV10-2 to TRBJ1-2; TRBD1 matches at 7 bases. After removal of 3 bases from V and 5 bases from J, the junction contained 9 bases not matched to a gene. The germline V gene has CDR1 WSHSY and CDR2 SAAADI. This CDR3 comprises 15 residues. CDR3 protein: CASSDRPTGLYGYTF. The CDR3 DNA follows: TGCGCCAGCAGTGACCGCCCGACAGGGTTGTATGGCTACACCTTC.

In the case of this clone: The CDR3 does not close with the conserved phenylalanine or tryptophan, likely indicating a read error. This sequence joins TRBV2 and TRBJ1-6; a possible D gene is TRBD1 (5 bases). V lost 4 bases and J lost 6, with 13 bases in between. CDR3 length equals 15 residues. Germline values: CDR1 SNHLY, CDR2 FYNNEI. For the CDR3, the DNA is TGTGCCAGCAGTGGTCCGGGACCGCTTAATTCACCCCTCCACCTT. Translated, it gives CASSGPGPLNSPLHL.

The V and J genes are TRBV6-5 and TRBJ2-3; D might be TRBD1 (5 bases). The CDR3 runs to 15 residues. With 8 bases removed from V and 2 bases from J, the gap between germline ends came to 17 bases. CDR1 is MNHEY, CDR2 SVGAGI, per germline. The CDR3 sequence is CASEWVGASTDTQYF. The CDR3 DNA follows: TGTGCCAGCGAGTGGGTAGGGGCTTCCACAGATACGCAGTATTTT.

This chain uses TRBV7-2 with TRBJ1-1; 9 bases align to TRBD1. The V gene's germline CDR1 is SGHTA and CDR2 FQGNSA. The CDR3 is 17 amino acids. V shed 5 bases, J shed 2 bases, and the junction held 12 bases outside the gene matches. This CDR3 is CASSPRGTGHLNTEAFF. CDR3 bases: TGTGCCAGCAGCCCTCGAGGGACAGGGCACCTTAACACTGAAGCTTTCTTT.